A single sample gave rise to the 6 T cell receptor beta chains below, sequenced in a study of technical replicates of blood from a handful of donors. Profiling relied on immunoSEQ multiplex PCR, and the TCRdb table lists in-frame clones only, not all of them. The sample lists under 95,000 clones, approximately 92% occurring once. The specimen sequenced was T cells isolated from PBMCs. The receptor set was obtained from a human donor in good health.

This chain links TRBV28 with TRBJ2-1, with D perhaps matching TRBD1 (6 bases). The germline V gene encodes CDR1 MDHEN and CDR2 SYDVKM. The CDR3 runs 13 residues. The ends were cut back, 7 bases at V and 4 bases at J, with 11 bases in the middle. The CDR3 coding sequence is TGTGCCAGCATAGGAACAGGGTACAATGAGCAGTTCTTC. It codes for CASIGTGYNEQFF.

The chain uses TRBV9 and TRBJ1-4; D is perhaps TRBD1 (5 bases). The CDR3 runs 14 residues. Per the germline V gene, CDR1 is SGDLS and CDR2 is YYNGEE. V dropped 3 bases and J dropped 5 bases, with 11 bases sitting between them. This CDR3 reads CASSDRTDNEKLFF. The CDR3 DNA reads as TGTGCCAGCAGCGACAGGACGGACAATGAAAAACTGTTTTTT. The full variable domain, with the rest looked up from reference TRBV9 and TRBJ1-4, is DSGVTQTPKHLITATGQRVTLRCSPRSGDLSVYWYQQSLDQGLQFLIQYYNGEERAKGNILERFSAQQFPDLHSELNLSSLELGDSALYFCASSDRTDNEKLFFGSGTQLSVL.

This CDR3 reads CASSQVDRDHYGYTF. The CDR3 region has the DNA TGTGCCAGCAGCCAAGTGGACAGGGATCACTATGGCTACACCTTC. The rearrangement joins TRBV4-2 to TRBJ1-2; 8 bases match TRBD1. CDR3 length: 15 residues. The ends lost 1 base at V and 3 bases at J; junction bases unmatched: 4. The germline V gene encodes CDR1 LGHNA and CDR2 YNFKEQ.

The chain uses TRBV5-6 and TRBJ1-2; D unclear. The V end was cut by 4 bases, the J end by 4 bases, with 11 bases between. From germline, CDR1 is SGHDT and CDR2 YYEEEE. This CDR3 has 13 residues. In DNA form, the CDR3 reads TGTGCCAGCAGCCCTCAGACACCCTATGGCTACACCTTC. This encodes CASSPQTPYGYTF.

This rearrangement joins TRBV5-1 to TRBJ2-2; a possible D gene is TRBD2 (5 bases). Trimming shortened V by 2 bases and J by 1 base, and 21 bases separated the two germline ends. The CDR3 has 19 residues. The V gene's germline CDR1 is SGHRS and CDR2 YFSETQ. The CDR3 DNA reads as TGCGCCAGCAGCTTCCGTCTTAACGGGGAAACCGTGAACACCGGGGAGCTGTTTTTT. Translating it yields CASSFRLNGETVNTGELFF.

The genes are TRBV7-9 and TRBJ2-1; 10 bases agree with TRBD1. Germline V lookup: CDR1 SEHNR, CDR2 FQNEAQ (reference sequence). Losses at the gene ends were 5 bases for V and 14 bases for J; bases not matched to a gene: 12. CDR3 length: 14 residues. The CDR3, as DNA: TGTGCCAGCAGCCCTGGACAGGGGGAGGCCGGGGAGTTCTTC. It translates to CASSPGQGEAGEFF.